The 11 T cell receptor beta chains given below trace back to one sample, sequenced in a study of shared clonotypes between healthy human individuals. Some clones are missing from TCRdb's copy, which holds only in-frame ones; the method was immunoSEQ multiplex PCR. Among some 2,400,000 clones listed, approximately 94% were seen once. Sequencing was performed on naive CD4+ T cells sorted from blood. Subset denoted: CD45RA+ positively selected. The receptors stem from a young man in good health.

The chain carries TRBV7-3 and TRBJ2-1; 7 bases align to TRBD2. This CDR3 is built from 13 residues. V was clipped by 2 bases and J by 8 bases; unmatched bases: 3. From germline, CDR1 is SGHTA and CDR2 FQGTGA. This CDR3 is CASSLRLADEQFF. The CDR3 DNA is TGTGCCAGCAGCTTACGACTAGCAGATGAGCAGTTCTTC.

This chain joins TRBV10-1 and TRBJ2-3; 7 bases fit TRBD2. The junction had 10 bases not matched to a gene; V was cut back by 2 bases and J by 11 bases. The CDR3 spans 14 residues. Germline-derived CDR1 and CDR2 are WNHNN and SYGVQD (reference sequence). The CDR3 DNA reads TGCGCCAGCAGTGAGAGTGGCGGGGGTACTGTGCAGTATTTT. This codes for CASSESGGGTVQYF.

The chain employs TRBV4-1 and TRBJ2-4, with 9 positions matching TRBD1. Per germline, CDR1 MGHRA and CDR2 YSYEKL. After removal of 4 bases from V and 7 bases from J, the junction contained 8 bases not matched to a gene. This CDR3 comprises 15 residues. The CDR3 sequence is CASSRSDRGVNIQYF. The CDR3 DNA reads TGCGCCAGCAGCCGATCGGACAGGGGAGTGAACATTCAGTACTTC.

Notes on this clone: Additional DNA sequences in this sample encode the identical CDR3. The rearrangement links TRBV28 to TRBJ2-7; the D gene is possibly TRBD2 (5 bases). V lost 2 bases, J lost 3 bases, and 8 bases lay in between. The CDR3 sequence is 13 residues long. CDR1 is MDHEN and CDR2 is SYDVKM in the germline V gene. The CDR3 here is CASSLSGFYEQYF. Written as DNA, the CDR3 is TGTGCCAGCAGTTTAAGCGGATTCTACGAGCAGTACTTC.

The chain joins TRBV14 to TRBJ1-2; D is perhaps TRBD1 (6 bases). Trimming cost V 4 bases and J 4 bases, with 10 bases left between them. CDR3 length: 13 residues. Germline CDR1 is SGHDN and CDR2 is FVKESK. CDR3 coding DNA: TGTGCCAGCAGCCCACAGGGTTTCTATGGCTACACCTTC. Its protein is CASSPQGFYGYTF.

Note on this clone: Other nucleotide sequences in the sample specify the same CDR3. The CDR3 DNA follows: TGTGCCAGCCGCCTTACAGGTATGAACACTGAAGCTTTCTTT. It yields the protein CASRLTGMNTEAFF. The rearrangement uses TRBV6-1 and TRBJ1-1, with D possibly TRBD1 on 5 matching bases. This CDR3 contains 14 residues. Trimming left V 8 bases short and J 0 bases short, with 13 bases between. CDR1 is MNHNS, CDR2 SASEGT, per germline.

The chain uses TRBV11-3 and TRBJ2-7; D is undetermined. CDR3 length equals 12 residues. Deletions cut 5 bases from V and 4 bases from J, with 9 bases between. Germline values: CDR1 SGHNT, CDR2 YENEEA. CDR3: CASSPRGYEQYF. For the CDR3, the DNA is TGTGCCAGCAGCCCCCGTGGGTACGAGCAGTACTTC.

This chain links TRBV5-4 with TRBJ2-7; TRBD1 is a possible D gene (6 bases). Between the trimmed V and J ends, which lost 4 bases and 6 bases, there was a span of 14 bases. The CDR3 runs 13 residues. CDR1 is SGHNT, CDR2 YYREEE, per germline (reference sequence). Here the CDR3 reads CASSPWDKPEQYF. CDR3 in DNA: TGTGCCAGCAGCCCCTGGGACAAACCCGAGCAGTACTTC.

V gene TRBV19 combines with J gene TRBJ1-5; weak D call: TRBD1 (6 bases). V was cut by 4 bases and J by 9 bases, with 19 bases left in between. The CDR3 is 15 residues long. Germline CDR1 LNHDA, CDR2 SQIVND (reference sequence). For the CDR3, the DNA is TGTGCCAGTAGTACGTCGGACAGCCTGGTTGTGCCCCAGCATTTT. Amino acid sequence: CASSTSDSLVVPQHF. The variable domain in full, with the rest retrieved from reference TRBV19 and TRBJ1-5, is DGGITQSPKYLFRKEGQNVTLSCEQNLNHDAMYWYRQDPGQGLRLIYYSQIVNDFQKGDIAEGYSVSREKKESFPLTVTSAQKNPTAFYLCASSTSDSLVVPQHFGDGTRLSIL.

J is TRBJ2-3 and V is TRBV5-4; no definite D call. This CDR3 spans 17 amino acids. Per germline, CDR1 SGHNT and CDR2 YYREEE (reference sequence). The V end lost 3 bases, the J end lost 2 bases, and 19 bases lay between the germline ends. The CDR3 DNA is TGTGCCAGCAGCTACGTTCCTTTATCGGCTACCACAGATACGCAGTATTTT. This translates into CASSYVPLSATTDTQYF.

This chain uses TRBV5-1 with TRBJ1-1; perhaps TRBD1 as D (6 bases). Trimming left V 2 bases short and J 3 bases short, with 11 bases between. This CDR3 is built from 14 residues. Germline V lookup: CDR1 SGHRS, CDR2 YFSETQ. The CDR3 sequence is CASSFYGGDTEAFF. The CDR3 region has the DNA TGCGCCAGCAGCTTTTATGGGGGCGACACTGAAGCTTTCTTT.